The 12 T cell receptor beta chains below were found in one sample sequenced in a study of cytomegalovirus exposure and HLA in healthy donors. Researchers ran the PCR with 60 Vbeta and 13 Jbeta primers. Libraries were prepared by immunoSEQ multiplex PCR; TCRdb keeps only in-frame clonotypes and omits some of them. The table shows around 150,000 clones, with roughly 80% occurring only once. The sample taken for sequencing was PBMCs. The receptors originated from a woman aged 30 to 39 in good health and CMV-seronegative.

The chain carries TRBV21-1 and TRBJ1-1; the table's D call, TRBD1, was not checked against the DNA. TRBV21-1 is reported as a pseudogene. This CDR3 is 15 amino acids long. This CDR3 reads CASSFRDRGCTEAFF. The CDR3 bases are TGTGCCAGCAGCTTCCGGGACAGGGGTTGCACTGAAGCTTTCTTT.

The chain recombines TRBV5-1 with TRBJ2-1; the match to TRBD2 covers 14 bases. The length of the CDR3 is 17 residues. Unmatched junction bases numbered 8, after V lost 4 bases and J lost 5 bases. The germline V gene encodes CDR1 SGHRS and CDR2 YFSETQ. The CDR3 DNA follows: TGCGCCAGCAGCCCGGGACTAGCGGGGGTCTCACACAATGAGCAGTTCTTC. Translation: CASSPGLAGVSHNEQFF.

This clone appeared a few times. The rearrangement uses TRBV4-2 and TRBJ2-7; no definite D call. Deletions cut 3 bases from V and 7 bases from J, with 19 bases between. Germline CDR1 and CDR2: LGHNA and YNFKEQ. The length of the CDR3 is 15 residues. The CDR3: CASSQVTTTPLEQYF. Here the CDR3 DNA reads TGTGCCAGCAGCCAGGTAACCACAACCCCCCTGGAGCAGTACTTC.

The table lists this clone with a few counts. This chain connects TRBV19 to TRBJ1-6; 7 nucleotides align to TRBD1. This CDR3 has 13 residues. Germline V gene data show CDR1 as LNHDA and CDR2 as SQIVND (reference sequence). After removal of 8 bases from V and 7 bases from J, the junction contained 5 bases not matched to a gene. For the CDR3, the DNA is TGTGCCAGTGGTGACAGGGCAAATTCACCCCTCCACTTT. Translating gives CASGDRANSPLHF.

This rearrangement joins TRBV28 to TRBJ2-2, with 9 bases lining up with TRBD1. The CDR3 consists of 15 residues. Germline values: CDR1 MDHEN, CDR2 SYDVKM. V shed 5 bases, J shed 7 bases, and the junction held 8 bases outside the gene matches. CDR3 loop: CASSPRDRVGGELFF. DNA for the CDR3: TGTGCCAGCAGTCCGCGGGACAGGGTCGGCGGGGAGCTGTTTTTT.

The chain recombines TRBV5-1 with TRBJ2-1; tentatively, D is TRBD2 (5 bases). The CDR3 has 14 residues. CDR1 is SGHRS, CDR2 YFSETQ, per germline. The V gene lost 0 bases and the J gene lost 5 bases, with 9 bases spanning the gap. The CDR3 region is CASSLGTSNNEQFF. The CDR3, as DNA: TGCGCCAGCAGCTTGGGGACTTCGAACAATGAGCAGTTCTTC.

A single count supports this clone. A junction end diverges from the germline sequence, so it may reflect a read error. The chain's CDR3 is CATYRKQSAPAF. The CDR3 DNA reads TGTGCCACCTACAGGAAGCAATCAGCCCCAGCATTT. The chain couples TRBV6-8 to TRBJ1-5; D is perhaps TRBD1 (5 bases). The germline V gene has CDR1 MNHGY and CDR2 SAAAGT. This CDR3 is built from 12 residues.

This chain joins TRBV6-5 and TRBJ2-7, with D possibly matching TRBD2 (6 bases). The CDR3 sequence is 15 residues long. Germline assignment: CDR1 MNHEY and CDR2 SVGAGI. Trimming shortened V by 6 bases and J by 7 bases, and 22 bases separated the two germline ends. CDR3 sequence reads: CASSPGRPPRGEQYF. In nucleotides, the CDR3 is TGTGCCAGCAGCCCCGGACGGCCGCCACGGGGGGAGCAGTACTTC.

Written as DNA, the CDR3 is TGTGCCAGCAGTGTAGGTAGGGGTAGGGCAGATACGCAGTATTTT. It specifies CASSVGRGRADTQYF. The chain has TRBV2 and TRBJ2-3; D perhaps matches TRBD1 (5 bases). This CDR3 contains 15 residues. Trimming cost V 4 bases and J 4 bases, with 15 bases left between them. The germline V gene encodes CDR1 SNHLY and CDR2 FYNNEI.

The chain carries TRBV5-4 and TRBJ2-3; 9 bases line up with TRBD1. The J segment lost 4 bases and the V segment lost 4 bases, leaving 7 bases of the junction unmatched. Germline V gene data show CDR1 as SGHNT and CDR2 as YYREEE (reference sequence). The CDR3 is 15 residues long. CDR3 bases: TGTGCCAGCAGCCGGACAGGGGTTGAGGCAGATACGCAGTATTTT. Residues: CASSRTGVEADTQYF.

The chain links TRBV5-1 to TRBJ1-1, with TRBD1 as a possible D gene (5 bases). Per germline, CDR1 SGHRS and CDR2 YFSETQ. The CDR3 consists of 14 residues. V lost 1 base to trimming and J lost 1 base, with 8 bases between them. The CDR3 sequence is CASSLPGPNTEAFF. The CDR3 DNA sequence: TGCGCCAGCAGCTTGCCAGGGCCGAACACTGAAGCTTTCTTT.

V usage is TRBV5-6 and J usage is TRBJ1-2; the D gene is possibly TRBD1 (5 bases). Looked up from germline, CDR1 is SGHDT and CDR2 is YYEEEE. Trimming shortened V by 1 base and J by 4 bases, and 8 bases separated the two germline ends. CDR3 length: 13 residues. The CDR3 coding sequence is TGTGCCAGCAGCTTGCCCCAGGGCTATGGCTACACCTTC. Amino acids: CASSLPQGYGYTF.